This TCR beta chain was identified in a study of T cells after yellow fever vaccination. As for the study in general: Preparation of fractions with low cell numbers was performed using SMART-Seq v4 Ultra Low Input. Findings and limits, study-wide: Clones that expanded after primary vaccination mostly reappeared after the booster (just over 95% CD4, approximately 85% CD8). Weaker, the secondary response peaked sooner, at day 5 versus 15. Clonotype sharing between CD4 and CD8 compartments was small.

Germline values: CDR1 SGHRS, CDR2 YFSETQ. CDR3 size: 14 residues. The V gene end was trimmed by 9 bases and the J gene end by 2 bases; junction bases not matched to a gene: 6. This clonotype has a handful of counts. The antigen remains unidentified. TCRdb reprocessed the 5' RACE reads with MiXCR, giving one entry per CDR3 protein. Of a few hundred thousand distinct CDR3 sequences in the sample, 3% to 4.5% are singletons; the top ten hold roughly a quarter. The V gene is TRBV5-1, the J gene TRBJ2-1; 9 bases are shared with TRBD2. Source: PBMCs, taken on the day of the yellow fever booster vaccination. This receptor was taken from a man aged 18 to 35 who received the YFV17D yellow fever vaccine. The CDR3 spells CATTIAGAYNEQFF. CDR3 DNA sequence: TGCGCCACCACAATAGCGGGGGCCTACAATGAGCAGTTCTTC.